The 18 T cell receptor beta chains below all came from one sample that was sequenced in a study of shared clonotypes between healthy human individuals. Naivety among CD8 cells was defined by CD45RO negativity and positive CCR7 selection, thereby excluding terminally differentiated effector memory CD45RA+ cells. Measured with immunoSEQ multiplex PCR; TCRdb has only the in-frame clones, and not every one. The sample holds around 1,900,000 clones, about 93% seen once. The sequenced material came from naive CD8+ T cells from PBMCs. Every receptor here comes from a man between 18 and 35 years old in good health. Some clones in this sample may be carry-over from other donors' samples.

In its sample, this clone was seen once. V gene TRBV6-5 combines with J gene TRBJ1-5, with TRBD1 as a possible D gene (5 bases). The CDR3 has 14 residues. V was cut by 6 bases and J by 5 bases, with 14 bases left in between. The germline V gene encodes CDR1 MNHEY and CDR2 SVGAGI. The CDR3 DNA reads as TGTGCCAGCAGCAATCGGGGGATGGATCAGCCCCAGCATTTT. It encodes CASSNRGMDQPQHF.

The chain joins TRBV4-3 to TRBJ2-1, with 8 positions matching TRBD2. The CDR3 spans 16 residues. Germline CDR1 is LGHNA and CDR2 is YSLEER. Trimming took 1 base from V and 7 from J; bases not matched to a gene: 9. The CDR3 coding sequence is TGCGCCAGCAGCCAAGGGACTAGCCCCTATCAGAATGAGCAGTTCTTC. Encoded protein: CASSQGTSPYQNEQFF.

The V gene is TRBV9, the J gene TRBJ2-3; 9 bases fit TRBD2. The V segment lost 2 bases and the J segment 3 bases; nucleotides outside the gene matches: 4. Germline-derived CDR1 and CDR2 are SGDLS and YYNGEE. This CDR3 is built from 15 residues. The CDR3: CASSVSGSKTDTQYF. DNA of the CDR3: TGTGCCAGCAGCGTTAGCGGGAGTAAAACAGATACGCAGTATTTT.

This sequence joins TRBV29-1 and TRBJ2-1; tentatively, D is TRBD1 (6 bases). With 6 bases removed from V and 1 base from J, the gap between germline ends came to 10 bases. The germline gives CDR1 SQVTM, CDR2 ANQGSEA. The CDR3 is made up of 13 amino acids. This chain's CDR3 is CSVDRLSYNEQFF. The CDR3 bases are TGCAGCGTCGACAGGTTGTCCTACAATGAGCAGTTCTTC.

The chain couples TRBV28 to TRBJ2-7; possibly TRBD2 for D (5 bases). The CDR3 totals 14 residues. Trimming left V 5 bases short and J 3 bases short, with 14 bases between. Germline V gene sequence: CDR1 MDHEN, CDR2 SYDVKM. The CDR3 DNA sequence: TGTGCCAGCAGTGAGAGGGCGGGTAGCTACGAGCAGTACTTC. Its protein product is CASSERAGSYEQYF.

In DNA, the CDR3 is TGTGCCAGCACCAACAACCAGGGGGCCTATGGCTACACCTTC. This gives the protein CASTNNQGAYGYTF. The V call is TRBV16, the J call TRBJ1-2; 8 bases are a match to TRBD1. The germline gives CDR1 KGHSY, CDR2 FQNENV. The ends lost 7 bases at V and 4 bases at J; junction bases unmatched: 8. The CDR3 has 14 residues.

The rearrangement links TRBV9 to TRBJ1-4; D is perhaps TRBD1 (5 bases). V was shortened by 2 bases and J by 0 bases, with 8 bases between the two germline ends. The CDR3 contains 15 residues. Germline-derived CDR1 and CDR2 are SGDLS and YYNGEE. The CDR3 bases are TGTGCCAGCAGCGTCCAGGGAGCAACTAATGAAAAACTGTTTTTT. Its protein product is CASSVQGATNEKLFF.

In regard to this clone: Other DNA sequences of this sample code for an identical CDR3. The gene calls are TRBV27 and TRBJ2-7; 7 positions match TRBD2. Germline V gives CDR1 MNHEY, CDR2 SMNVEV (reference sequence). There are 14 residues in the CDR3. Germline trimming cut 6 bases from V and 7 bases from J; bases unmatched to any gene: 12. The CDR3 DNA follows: TGTGCCAGCAGCCTTTTAGCGGGTGGGGTAGAGCAGTACTTC. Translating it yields CASSLLAGGVEQYF.

The CDR3 sequence is CASSTVTRSGANVLTF. The CDR3 DNA reads as TGTGCCAGCAGTACAGTGACCCGCTCTGGGGCCAACGTCCTGACTTTC. This chain connects TRBV27 to TRBJ2-6; D remains ambiguous. Germline V lookup: CDR1 MNHEY, CDR2 SMNVEV (reference sequence). This CDR3 is built from 16 residues. The V end was cut by 5 bases, the J end by 0 bases, with 11 bases between.

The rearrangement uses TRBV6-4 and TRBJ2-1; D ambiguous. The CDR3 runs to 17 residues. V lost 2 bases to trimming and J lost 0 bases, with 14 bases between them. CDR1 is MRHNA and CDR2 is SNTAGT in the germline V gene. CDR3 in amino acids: CASSDDLSWNSYNEQFF. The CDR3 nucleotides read TGTGCCAGCAGTGACGACCTAAGCTGGAACTCCTACAATGAGCAGTTCTTC.

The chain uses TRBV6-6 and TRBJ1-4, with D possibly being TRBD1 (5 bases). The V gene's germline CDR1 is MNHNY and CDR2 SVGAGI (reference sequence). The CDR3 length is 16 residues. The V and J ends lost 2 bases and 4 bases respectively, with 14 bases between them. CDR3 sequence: CASSYTPGQGNEKLFF. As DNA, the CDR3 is TGTGCCAGCAGTTACACGCCAGGGCAGGGTAATGAAAAACTGTTTTTT.

The CDR3 is CASTRYASDNEQFF. CDR3 bases: TGTGCCAGCACACGGTATGCGTCCGACAATGAGCAGTTCTTC. The chain combines TRBV2 with TRBJ2-1; D remains unclear. Germline V lookup: CDR1 SNHLY, CDR2 FYNNEI. The CDR3 sequence is 14 residues long. V gave up 7 bases and J gave up 5 bases, with 15 bases separating them. Based on the CDR3 plus reference TRBV2 and TRBJ2-1, the full variable domain is EPEVTQTPSHQVTQMGQEVILRCVPISNHLYFYWYRQILGQKVEFLVSFYNNEISEKSEIFDDQFSVERPDGSNFTLKIRSTKLEDSAMYFCASTRYASDNEQFFGPGTRLTVL.

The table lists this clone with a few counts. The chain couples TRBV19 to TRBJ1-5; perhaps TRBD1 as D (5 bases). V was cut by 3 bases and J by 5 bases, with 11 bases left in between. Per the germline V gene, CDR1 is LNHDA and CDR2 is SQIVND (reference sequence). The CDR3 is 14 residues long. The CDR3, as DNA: TGTGCCAGTAGTATCCTGGGGCCCGATCAGCCCCAGCATTTT. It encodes CASSILGPDQPQHF.

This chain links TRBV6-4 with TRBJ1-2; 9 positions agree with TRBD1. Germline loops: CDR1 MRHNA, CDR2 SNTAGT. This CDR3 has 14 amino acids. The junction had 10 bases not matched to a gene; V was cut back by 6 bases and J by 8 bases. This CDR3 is CASSATGTGRGYTF. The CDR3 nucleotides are TGTGCCAGCAGCGCCACCGGGACAGGGCGAGGCTACACCTTC.

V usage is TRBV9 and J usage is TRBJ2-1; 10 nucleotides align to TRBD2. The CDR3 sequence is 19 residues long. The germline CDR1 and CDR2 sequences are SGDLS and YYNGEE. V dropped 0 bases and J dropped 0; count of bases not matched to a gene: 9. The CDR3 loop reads CASSVEASGSPSSYNEQFF. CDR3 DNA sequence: TGTGCCAGCAGCGTAGAGGCTAGCGGGAGCCCCAGCTCCTACAATGAGCAGTTCTTC.

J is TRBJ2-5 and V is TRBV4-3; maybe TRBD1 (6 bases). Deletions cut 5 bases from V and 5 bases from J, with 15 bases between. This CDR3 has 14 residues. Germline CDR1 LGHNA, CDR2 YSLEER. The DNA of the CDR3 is TGCGCCAGCAGCGGGGGACATCGAGGGGAGACCCAGTACTTC. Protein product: CASSGGHRGETQYF.

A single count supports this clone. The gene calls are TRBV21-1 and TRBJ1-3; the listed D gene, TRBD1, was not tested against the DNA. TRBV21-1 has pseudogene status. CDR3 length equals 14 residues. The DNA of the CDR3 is TGTGCCAGCAGCAACCTCAGGGCTGGAAACACCATATATTTT. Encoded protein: CASSNLRAGNTIYF.

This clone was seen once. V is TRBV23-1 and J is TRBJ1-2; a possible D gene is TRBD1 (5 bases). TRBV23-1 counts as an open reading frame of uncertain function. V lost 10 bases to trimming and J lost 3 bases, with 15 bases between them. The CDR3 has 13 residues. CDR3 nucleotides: TGCGCCACCCCTATCGGACACTACTATGGCTACACCTTC. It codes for CATPIGHYYGYTF.